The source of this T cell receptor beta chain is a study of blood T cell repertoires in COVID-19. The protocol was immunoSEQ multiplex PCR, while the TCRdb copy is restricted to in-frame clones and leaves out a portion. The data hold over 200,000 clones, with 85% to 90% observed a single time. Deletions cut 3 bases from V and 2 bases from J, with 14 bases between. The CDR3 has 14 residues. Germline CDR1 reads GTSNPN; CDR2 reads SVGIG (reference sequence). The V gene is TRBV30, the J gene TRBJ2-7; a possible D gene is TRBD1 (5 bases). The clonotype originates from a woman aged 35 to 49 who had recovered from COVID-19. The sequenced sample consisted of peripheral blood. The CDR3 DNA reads TGTGCCTGGAGGGGGCTTAGTGGGGCCTACGAGCAGTACTTC. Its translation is CAWRGLSGAYEQYF.